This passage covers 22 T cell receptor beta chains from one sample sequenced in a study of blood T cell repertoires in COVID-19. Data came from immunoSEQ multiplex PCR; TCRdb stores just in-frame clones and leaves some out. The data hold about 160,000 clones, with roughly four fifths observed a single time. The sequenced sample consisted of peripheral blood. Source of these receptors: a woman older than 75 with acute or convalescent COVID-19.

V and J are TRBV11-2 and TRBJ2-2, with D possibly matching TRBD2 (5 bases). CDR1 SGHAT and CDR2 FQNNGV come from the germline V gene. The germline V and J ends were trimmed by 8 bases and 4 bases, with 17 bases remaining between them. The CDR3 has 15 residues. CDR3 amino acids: CASGTRGRVTGELFF. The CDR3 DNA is TGTGCCAGCGGCACGAGAGGGCGGGTCACCGGGGAGCTGTTTTTT. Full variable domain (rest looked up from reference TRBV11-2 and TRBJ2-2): EAGVAQSPRYKIIEKRQSVAFWCNPISGHATLYWYQQILGQGPKLLIQFQNNGVVDDSQLPKDRFSAERLKGVDSTLKIQPAKLEDSAVYLCASGTRGRVTGELFFGEGSRLTVL.

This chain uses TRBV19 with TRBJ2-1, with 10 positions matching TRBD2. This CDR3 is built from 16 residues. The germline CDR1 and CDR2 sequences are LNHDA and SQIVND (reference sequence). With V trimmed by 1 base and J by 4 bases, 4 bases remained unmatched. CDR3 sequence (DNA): TGTGCCAGTAGTATAGCTAGCGGGAGCCCGTACAATGAGCAGTTCTTC. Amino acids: CASSIASGSPYNEQFF.

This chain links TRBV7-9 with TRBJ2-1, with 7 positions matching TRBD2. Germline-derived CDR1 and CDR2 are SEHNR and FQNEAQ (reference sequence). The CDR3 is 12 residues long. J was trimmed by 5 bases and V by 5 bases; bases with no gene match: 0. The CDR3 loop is CASSGGDNEQFF. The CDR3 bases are TGTGCCAGCAGCGGGGGGGACAATGAGCAGTTCTTC.

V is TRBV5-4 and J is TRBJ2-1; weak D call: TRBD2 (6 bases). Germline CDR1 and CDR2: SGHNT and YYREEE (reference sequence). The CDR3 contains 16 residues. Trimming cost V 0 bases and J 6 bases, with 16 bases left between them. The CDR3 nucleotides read TGTGCCAGCAGCTTGGATCAGGACTATAAGGCCAATGAGCAGTTCTTC. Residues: CASSLDQDYKANEQFF.

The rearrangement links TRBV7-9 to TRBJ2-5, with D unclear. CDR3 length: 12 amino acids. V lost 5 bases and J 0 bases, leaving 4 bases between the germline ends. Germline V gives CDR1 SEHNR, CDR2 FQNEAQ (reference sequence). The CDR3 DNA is TGTGCCAGCAGCGAGTACCAAGAGACCCAGTACTTC. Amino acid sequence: CASSEYQETQYF.

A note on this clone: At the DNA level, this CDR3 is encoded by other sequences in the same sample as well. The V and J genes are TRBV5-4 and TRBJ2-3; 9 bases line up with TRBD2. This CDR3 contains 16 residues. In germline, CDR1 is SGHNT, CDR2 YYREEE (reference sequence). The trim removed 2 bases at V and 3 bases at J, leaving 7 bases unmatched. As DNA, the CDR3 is TGTGCCAGCAGCTTAAGGACTAGCGTTACGACAGATACGCAGTATTTT. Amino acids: CASSLRTSVTTDTQYF. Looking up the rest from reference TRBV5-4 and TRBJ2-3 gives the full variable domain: ETGVTQSPTHLIKTRGQQVTLRCSSQSGHNTVSWYQQALGQGPQFIFQYYREEENGRGNFPPRFSGLQFPNYSSELNVNALELDDSALYLCASSLRTSVTTDTQYFGPGTRLTVL.

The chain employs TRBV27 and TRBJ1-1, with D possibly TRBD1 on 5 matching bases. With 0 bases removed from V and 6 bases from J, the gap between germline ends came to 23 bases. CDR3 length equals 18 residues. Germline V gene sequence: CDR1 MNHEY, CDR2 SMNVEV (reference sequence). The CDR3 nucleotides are TGTGCCAGCAGTTTATCAGCGGGGCCACGCGGCTCCCTCTCTGAAGCTTTCTTT. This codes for CASSLSAGPRGSLSEAFF.

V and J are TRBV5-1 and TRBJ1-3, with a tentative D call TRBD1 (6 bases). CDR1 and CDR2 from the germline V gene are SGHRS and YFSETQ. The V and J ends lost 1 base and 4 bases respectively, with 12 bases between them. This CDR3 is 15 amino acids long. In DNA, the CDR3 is TGCGCCAGCAGCTTGTTGGGGGCGGCCGGAAACACCATATATTTT. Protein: CASSLLGAAGNTIYF.

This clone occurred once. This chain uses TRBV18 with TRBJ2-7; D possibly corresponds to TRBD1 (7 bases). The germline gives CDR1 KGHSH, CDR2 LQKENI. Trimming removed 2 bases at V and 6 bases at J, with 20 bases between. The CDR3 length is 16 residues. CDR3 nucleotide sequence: TGTGCCAGCTCACCAAGGGGGAGGACAGGAGCGAGCGAGCAGTACTTC. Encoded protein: CASSPRGRTGASEQYF.

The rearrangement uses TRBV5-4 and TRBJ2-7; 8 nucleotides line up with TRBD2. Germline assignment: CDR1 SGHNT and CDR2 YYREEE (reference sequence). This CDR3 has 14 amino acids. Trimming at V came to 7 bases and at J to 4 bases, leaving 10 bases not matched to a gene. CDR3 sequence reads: CASSTGLAVYEQYF. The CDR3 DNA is TGTGCCAGCTCGACTGGACTAGCAGTTTACGAGCAGTACTTC.

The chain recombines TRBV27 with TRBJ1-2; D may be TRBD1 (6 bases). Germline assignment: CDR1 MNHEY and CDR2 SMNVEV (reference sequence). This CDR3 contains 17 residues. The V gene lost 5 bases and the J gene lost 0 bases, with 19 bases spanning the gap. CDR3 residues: CASSPAQGYWANYGYTF. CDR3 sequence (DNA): TGTGCCAGCAGTCCGGCCCAGGGGTACTGGGCTAACTATGGCTACACCTTC.

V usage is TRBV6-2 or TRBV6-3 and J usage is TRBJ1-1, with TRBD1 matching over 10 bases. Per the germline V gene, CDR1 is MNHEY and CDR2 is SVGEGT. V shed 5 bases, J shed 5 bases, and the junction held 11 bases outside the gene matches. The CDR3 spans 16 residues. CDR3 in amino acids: CASSILPRDRGTEAFF. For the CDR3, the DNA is TGTGCCAGCAGTATATTACCCCGGGACAGGGGTACTGAAGCTTTCTTT.

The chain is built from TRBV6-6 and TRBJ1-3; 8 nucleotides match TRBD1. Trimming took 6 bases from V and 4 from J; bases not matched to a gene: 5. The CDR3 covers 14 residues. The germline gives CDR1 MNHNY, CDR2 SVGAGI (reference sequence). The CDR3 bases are TGTGCCAGCAGCTCACAGGGGGGAGGAAACACCATATATTTT. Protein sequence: CASSSQGGGNTIYF.

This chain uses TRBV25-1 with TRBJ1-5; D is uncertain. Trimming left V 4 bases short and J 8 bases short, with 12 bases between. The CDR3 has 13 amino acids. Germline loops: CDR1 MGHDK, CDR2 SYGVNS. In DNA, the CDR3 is TGTGCCAGCAGTGCCAGAACGGGAGAGCCCCAGCATTTT. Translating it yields CASSARTGEPQHF.

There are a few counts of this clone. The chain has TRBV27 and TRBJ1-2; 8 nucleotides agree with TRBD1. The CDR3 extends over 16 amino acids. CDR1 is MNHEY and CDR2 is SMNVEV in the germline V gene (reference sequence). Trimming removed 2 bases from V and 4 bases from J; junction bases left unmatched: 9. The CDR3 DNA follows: TGTGCCAGCAGTTTAGAGAGGACAGGGTCCTCCTATGGCTACACCTTC. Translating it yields CASSLERTGSSYGYTF.

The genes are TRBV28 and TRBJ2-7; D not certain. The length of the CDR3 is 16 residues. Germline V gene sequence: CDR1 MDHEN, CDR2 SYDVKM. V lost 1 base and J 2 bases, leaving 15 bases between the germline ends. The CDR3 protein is CASSLSAGSLTYEQYF. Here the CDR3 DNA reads TGTGCCAGCAGTTTATCTGCAGGTTCCCTTACCTACGAGCAGTACTTC.

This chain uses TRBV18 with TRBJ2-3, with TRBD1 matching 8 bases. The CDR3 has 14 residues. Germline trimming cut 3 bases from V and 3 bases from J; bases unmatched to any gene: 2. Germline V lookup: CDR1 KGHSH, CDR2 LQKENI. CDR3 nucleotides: TGTGCCAGCTCACCTCAGGGGGCAACAGATACGCAGTATTTT. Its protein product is CASSPQGATDTQYF.

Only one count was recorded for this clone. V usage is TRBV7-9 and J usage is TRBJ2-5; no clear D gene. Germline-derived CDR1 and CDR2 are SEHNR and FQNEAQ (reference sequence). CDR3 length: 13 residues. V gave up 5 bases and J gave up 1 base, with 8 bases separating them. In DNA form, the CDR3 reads TGTGCCAGCAGCCCTGACATCCAAGAGACCCAGTACTTC. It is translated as CASSPDIQETQYF.

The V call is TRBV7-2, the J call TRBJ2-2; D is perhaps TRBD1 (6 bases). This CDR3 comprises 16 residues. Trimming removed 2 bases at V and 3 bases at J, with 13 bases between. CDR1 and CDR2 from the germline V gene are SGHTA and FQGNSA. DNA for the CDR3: TGTGCCAGCAGCTTATTTCAGGGGTCGTACACCGGGGAGCTGTTTTTT. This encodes CASSLFQGSYTGELFF. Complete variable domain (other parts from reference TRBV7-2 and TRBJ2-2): GAGVSQSPSNKVTEKGKDVELRCDPISGHTALYWYRQSLGQGLEFLIYFQGNSAPDKSGLPSDRFSAERTGGSVSTLTIQRTQQEDSAVYLCASSLFQGSYTGELFFGEGSRLTVL.

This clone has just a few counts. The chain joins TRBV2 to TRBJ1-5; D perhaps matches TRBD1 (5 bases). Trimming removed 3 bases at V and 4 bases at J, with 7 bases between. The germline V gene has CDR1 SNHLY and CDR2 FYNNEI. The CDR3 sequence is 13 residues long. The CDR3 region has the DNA TGTGCCAGCAGTGAGGAGGGGAATCAGCCCCAGCATTTT. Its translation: CASSEEGNQPQHF.

CDR3 amino acids: CAWSRTGAGTSYEQYF. As DNA, the CDR3 is TGTGCCTGGAGTCGTACCGGGGCGGGAACGTCCTACGAGCAGTACTTC. This chain uses TRBV30 with TRBJ2-7, with D tentatively TRBD2 (6 bases). The CDR3 is 16 residues long. Germline CDR1 and CDR2: GTSNPN and SVGIG (reference sequence). Trimming took 2 bases from V and 1 from J, leaving 18 bases between them.

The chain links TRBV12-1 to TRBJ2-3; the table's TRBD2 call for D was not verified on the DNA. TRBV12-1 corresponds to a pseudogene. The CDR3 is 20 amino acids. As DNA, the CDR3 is TGTGCCAGCAGCTCCTTTGTGGGGCTAGCGGGGGATTCTAGCACAGATACGCAGTATTTT. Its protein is CASSSFVGLAGDSSTDTQYF.